This is a list of T cell receptor beta chains from one sample in a study of T cell responses to AZD1222 COVID-19 vaccine. Assay used: immunoSEQ multiplex PCR; TCRdb lists only in-frame clones, some missing. The data hold about 68,000 clones, with more than 80% observed a single time. The specimen comprised peripheral blood, sampled on day 0 of AZD1222 vaccination. All receptors derive from an adult in good health. CDR3s include the opening cysteine and the closing phenylalanine or tryptophan. Fields, in order: J gene, V gene, D gene, clone size, CDR3 protein, CDR3 DNA. The D gene is left open where the match is weak. Not all rows give a size; the values are once, few, many and, for expanded clones, a class.

J: TRBJ2-7
V: TRBV6-2/TRBV6-3
D: -
size: few
CDR3: CASSWGTSYEQYF
DNA: TGTGCCAGCAGTTGGGGGACCTCCTACGAGCAGTACTTC

J: TRBJ2-1
V: TRBV29-1
D: -
size: -
CDR3: CSVDPGDNEQFF
DNA: TGCAGCGTTGATCCCGGGGACAATGAGCAGTTCTTC

J: TRBJ1-6
V: TRBV28
D: -
size: -
CDR3: CASSPVGRGYSPLHF
DNA: TGTGCCAGCAGTCCGGTGGGCCGGGGGTATTCACCCCTCCACTTT

J: TRBJ1-5
V: TRBV19
D: -
size: -
CDR3: CASKQVNSNQPQHF
DNA: TGTGCCAGTAAACAGGTTAATAGCAATCAGCCCCAGCATTTT

J: TRBJ1-2
V: TRBV28
D: TRBD1
size: -
CDR3: CASSLGRGDGYTF
DNA: TGTGCCAGCAGTTTGGGCAGGGGGGATGGCTACACCTTC

J: TRBJ1-1
V: TRBV12-3/TRBV12-4
D: -
size: -
CDR3: CASSFNRGTEAFF
DNA: TGTGCCAGCAGTTTTAATCGGGGGACTGAAGCTTTCTTT

J: TRBJ2-5
V: TRBV5-1
D: -
size: -
CDR3: CASSLGSRARGGQETQYF
DNA: TGCGCCAGCAGCTTGGGCAGTAGGGCCAGGGGAGGACAAGAGACCCAGTACTTC

J: TRBJ2-7
V: TRBV5-1
D: -
size: -
CDR3: CASSDGQLLTHEQYF
DNA: TGCGCCAGCAGCGACGGACAGCTCTTGACCCACGAGCAGTACTTC

J: TRBJ2-1
V: TRBV24-1
D: TRBD2
size: once
CDR3: CATSDSSSGRAYNEQFF
DNA: TGTGCCACCAGTGATTCCTCTAGCGGGAGGGCCTACAATGAGCAGTTCTTC

J: TRBJ1-1
V: TRBV19
D: -
size: few
CDR3: CASRGSMNTEAFF
DNA: TGTGCCAGTAGAGGCAGCATGAACACTGAAGCTTTCTTT

J: TRBJ1-2
V: TRBV11-2
D: -
size: -
CDR3: CASSRGAGGAGYGYTF
DNA: TGTGCCAGCAGCCGCGGCGCGGGGGGCGCTGGCTATGGCTACACCTTC

J: TRBJ2-7
V: TRBV28
D: -
size: -
CDR3: CASSFDQEQYF
DNA: TGTGCCAGCAGTTTTGACCAGGAGCAGTACTTC

J: TRBJ2-3
V: TRBV5-1
D: -
size: -
CDR3: CASSLGADTQYF
DNA: TGCGCCAGCAGCTTGGGGGCAGATACGCAGTATTTT

J: TRBJ1-5
V: TRBV6-2/TRBV6-3
D: -
size: -
CDR3: CASSYSSNQPQHF
DNA: TGTGCCAGCAGTTATAGTAGCAATCAGCCCCAGCATTTT

J: TRBJ2-5
V: TRBV6-5
D: -
size: once
CDR3: CASSLDRQETQYF
DNA: TGTGCCAGCAGCCTTGACAGGCAAGAGACCCAGTACTTC

J: TRBJ1-2
V: TRBV25-1
D: TRBD1
size: -
CDR3: CASSEPGQGRGYGYTF
DNA: TGTGCCAGCAGTGAACCGGGACAGGGGCGCGGGTATGGCTACACCTTC

J: TRBJ2-3
V: TRBV7-2
D: -
size: -
CDR3: CASSLGGGGTDTQYF
DNA: TGTGCCAGCAGCCTGGGGGGCGGCGGCACAGATACGCAGTATTTT

J: TRBJ2-4
V: TRBV2
D: TRBD1
size: -
CDR3: CASKGAGKNIQYF
DNA: TGTGCCAGCAAGGGGGCTGGCAAAAACATTCAGTACTTC

J: TRBJ2-2
V: TRBV6-5
D: -
size: -
CDR3: CASSRAPGELFF
DNA: TGTGCCAGCAGCAGGGCCCCCGGGGAGCTGTTTTTT

J: TRBJ2-7
V: TRBV28
D: TRBD1
size: -
CDR3: CASSFVGQGADEQYF
DNA: TGTGCCAGCAGTTTCGTCGGGCAGGGGGCCGACGAGCAGTACTTC

J: TRBJ1-4
V: TRBV15
D: -
size: few
CDR3: CATSTEGGTNEKLFF
DNA: TGTGCCACCAGCACCGAGGGGGGCACTAATGAAAAACTGTTTTTT

J: TRBJ1-2
V: TRBV19
D: -
size: -
CDR3: CASREQANYGYTF
DNA: TGTGCCAGTAGGGAACAGGCTAACTATGGCTACACCTTC

J: TRBJ1-1
V: TRBV30
D: -
size: -
CDR3: CAWSRSTEPNTEAFF
DNA: TGTGCCTGGAGTCGGAGTACAGAGCCTAACACTGAAGCTTTCTTT

J: TRBJ2-3
V: TRBV7-3
D: -
size: -
CDR3: CASSLTGGGTDTQYF
DNA: TGTGCCAGCAGCTTAACCGGGGGTGGCACAGATACGCAGTATTTT

J: TRBJ2-6
V: TRBV7-6
D: -
size: -
CDR3: CASSLGASGANVLTF
DNA: TGTGCCAGCAGCTTGGGGGCATCTGGGGCCAACGTCCTGACTTTC

J: TRBJ2-7
V: TRBV6-1
D: -
size: -
CDR3: CASSENYEQYF
DNA: TGTGCCAGCAGTGAGAATTACGAGCAGTACTTC

J: TRBJ1-1
V: TRBV30
D: TRBD1
size: -
CDR3: CAWSQWTGNTEAFF
DNA: TGTGCCTGGAGTCAGTGGACAGGGAACACTGAAGCTTTCTTT

J: TRBJ1-6
V: TRBV6-5
D: -
size: -
CDR3: CASNKGARNSPLHF
DNA: TGTGCCAGCAACAAAGGTGCGAGGAATTCACCCCTCCACTTT

J: TRBJ1-1
V: TRBV6-5
D: -
size: -
CDR3: CASRPAARTEAFF
DNA: TGTGCCAGCAGGCCCGCGGCGAGGACTGAAGCTTTCTTT

J: TRBJ2-5
V: TRBV18
D: TRBD2
size: -
CDR3: CASSPGLATETQYF
DNA: TGTGCCAGCTCACCGGGACTAGCTACGGAGACCCAGTACTTC

J: TRBJ1-3
V: TRBV7-2
D: -
size: -
CDR3: CASSLGAGNTIYF
DNA: TGTGCCAGCAGCTTAGGGGCGGGAAACACCATATATTTT

J: TRBJ1-2
V: TRBV6-5
D: TRBD1
size: -
CDR3: CASSTTGGQSYGYTF
DNA: TGTGCCAGCAGTACCACAGGGGGCCAGAGCTATGGCTACACCTTC

J: TRBJ1-1
V: TRBV19
D: -
size: -
CDR3: CASSNRVTEAFF
DNA: TGTGCCAGTAGTAACAGGGTCACTGAAGCTTTCTTT